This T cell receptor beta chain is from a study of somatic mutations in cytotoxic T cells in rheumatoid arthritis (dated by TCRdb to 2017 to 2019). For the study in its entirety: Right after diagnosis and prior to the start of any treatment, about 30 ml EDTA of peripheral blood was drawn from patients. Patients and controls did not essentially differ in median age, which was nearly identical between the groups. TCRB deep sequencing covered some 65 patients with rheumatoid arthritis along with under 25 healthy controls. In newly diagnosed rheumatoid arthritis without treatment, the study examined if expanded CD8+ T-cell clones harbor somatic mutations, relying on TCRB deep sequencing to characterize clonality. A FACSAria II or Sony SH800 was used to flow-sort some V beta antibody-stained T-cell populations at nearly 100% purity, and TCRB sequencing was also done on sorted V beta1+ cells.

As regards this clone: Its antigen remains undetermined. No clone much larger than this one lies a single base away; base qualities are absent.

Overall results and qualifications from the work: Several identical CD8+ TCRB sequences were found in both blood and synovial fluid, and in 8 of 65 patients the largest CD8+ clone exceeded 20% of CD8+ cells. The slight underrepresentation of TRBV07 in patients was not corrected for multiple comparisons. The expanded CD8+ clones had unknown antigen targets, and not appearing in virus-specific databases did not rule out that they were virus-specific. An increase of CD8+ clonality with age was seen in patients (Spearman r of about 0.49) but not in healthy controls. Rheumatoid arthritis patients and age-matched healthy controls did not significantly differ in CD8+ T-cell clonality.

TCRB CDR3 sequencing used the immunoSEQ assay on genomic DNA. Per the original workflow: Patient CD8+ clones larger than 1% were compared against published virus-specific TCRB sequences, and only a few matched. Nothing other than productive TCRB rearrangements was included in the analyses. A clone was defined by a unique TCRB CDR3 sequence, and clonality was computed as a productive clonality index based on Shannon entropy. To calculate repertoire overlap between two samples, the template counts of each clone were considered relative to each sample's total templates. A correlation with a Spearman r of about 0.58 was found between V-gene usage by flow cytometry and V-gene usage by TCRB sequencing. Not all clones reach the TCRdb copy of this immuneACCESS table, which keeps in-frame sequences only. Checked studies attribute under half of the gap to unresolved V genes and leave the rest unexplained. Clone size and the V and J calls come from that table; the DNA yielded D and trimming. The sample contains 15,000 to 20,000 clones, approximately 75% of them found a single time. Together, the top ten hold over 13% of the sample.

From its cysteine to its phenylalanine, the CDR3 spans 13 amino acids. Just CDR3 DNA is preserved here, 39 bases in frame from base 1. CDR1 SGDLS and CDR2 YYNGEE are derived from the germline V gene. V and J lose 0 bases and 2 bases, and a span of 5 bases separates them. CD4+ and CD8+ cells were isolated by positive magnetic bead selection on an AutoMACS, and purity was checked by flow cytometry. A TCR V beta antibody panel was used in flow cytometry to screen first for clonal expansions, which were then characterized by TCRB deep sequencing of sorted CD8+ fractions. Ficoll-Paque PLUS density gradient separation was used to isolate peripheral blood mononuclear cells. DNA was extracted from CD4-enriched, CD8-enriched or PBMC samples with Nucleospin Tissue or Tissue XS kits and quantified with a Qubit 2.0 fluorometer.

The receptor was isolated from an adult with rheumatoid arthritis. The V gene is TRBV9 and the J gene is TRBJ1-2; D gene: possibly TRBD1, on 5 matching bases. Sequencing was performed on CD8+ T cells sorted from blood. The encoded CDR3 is CASSVGGNYGYTF. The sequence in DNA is TGTGCCAGCAGCGTAGGGGGGAACTATGGCTACACCTTC.